This T cell receptor beta chain stems from a study of blood T cell repertoires in COVID-19. On the study more broadly: The United States, Italy and Spain provided the acute and convalescent COVID-19 samples. In each case, the material was cDNA or gDNA derived from T cells, B-cell-depleted T cells, or PBMCs.

The CDR3 loop spans 14 amino acids. The V and J ends lost 6 bases and 4 bases, in that order; junction bases with no gene match: 5. Germline-derived CDR1 and CDR2 are MNHEY and SVGAGI. In the source study's methods: Using reference gene primer amplification, nucleated cell counts were estimated. TCRdb keeps only in-frame clones here, not all; method: immunoSEQ multiplex PCR. The DNA was the basis for D and trimming; V, J and clone size are from that table. The sample carries 150,000 or so clones, about nine tenths recorded once. The sample was peripheral blood. The receptor was isolated from a woman in her seventies with acute or convalescent COVID-19. The gene calls are TRBV6-5 and TRBJ1-1; 10 bases agree with TRBD1. The CDR3 DNA reads TGTGCCAGCAGAAGGACAGGGGGGGGCACTGAAGCTTTCTTT. Protein sequence: CASRRTGGGTEAFF.